Below, one TCR delta chain is given with its context. The data belong to a study of gamma-delta chains in newborns, infants, children. Across the whole study: Microbial exposure reportedly drives polyclonal innate γδ T cell expansion after birth.

TCRdb applied CATT to the reads for clone calling. The table has 7,500 or so delta-chain clones, about 11% seen once; the top ten hold approximately 7%. The CDR3 runs 20 residues. J gave up 5 bases and V 0 bases, and 13 bases lay outside the gene matches. Germline V gene data show CDR1 as GEAIGNYY and CDR2 as EKD. The chain links TRDV2 to TRDJ3; TRDD3 aligns across 9 bases. The source material was blood. The origin of this receptor is a child who was a newborn, infant or young child, either healthy, febrile or measles-vaccinated (not recorded which). The CDR3 loop is CACDTLKSSGDTRDTRQMFF. In DNA form, the CDR3 reads TGTGCCTGTGACACCTTAAAGTCATCGGGGGATACCAGGGACACCCGACAGATGTTTTTC.